This T cell receptor (beta chain) was documented in a study of cytomegalovirus exposure and HLA in healthy donors. Donors were nominally healthy when sampled, though unrecorded immune exposures were likely. Concerning this clone itself: The antigen is unknown.

The PCR was carried out with 60 Vbeta primers and 13 Jbeta primers. Assay: immunoSEQ multiplex PCR; the TCRdb copy retains only in-frame clones and omits some. Of more than 150,000 clones listed, almost 80% are singletons. Study outcomes and limitations: In a later analysis, productive TCRs from donors in an Asian-associated ancestry cluster reportedly carried fewer N-insertions than the cohort mean. Analysis performed later found about 17,000 TCR beta sequences associated with HLA alleles at 0.05 false discovery rate. Generally TCR sequences proved uncommon, though certain public TCRs appeared in numerous donors.

V lost 5 bases and J 2 bases, leaving 10 bases between the germline ends. Germline CDR1 and CDR2: SGHTA and FQGNSA. The CDR3 loop spans 14 amino acids. The chain has TRBV7-2 and TRBJ2-1; weak D call: TRBD1 (6 bases). This receptor was identified in a middle-aged man in good health and CMV-seropositive. Specimen: PBMCs. The CDR3 protein is CASSLRDTYNEQFF. CDR3 bases: TGTGCCAGCAGCCTCCGGGACACCTACAATGAGCAGTTCTTC.